This entry features one T cell receptor beta chain sequence. As yet, its antigen is unknown. The sample belongs to a study of shared clonotypes between healthy human individuals. Trimming cost V 5 bases and J 4 bases, with 11 bases left between them. This CDR3 spans 13 amino acids. Germline CDR1 is WSHSY and CDR2 is SAAADI. General study findings and limits: It was expected that sequencing depth would affect clonotype sharing among donors.

The method was immunoSEQ multiplex PCR; TCRdb's version includes in-frame clones alone and lacks a portion of them. Of around 500,000 clones in the sample, about 76% were seen once. Source material: PBMCs. The chain is built from TRBV10-2 and TRBJ1-1, with D possibly matching TRBD1 (6 bases). The sequence derives from a woman between 35 and 50 years old in good health. Some clones in this sample may be carry-over from other donors' samples. The CDR3 coding sequence is TGCGCCAGCAGTAACAGGGAGGGCACTGAAGCTTTCTTT. Its protein is CASSNREGTEAFF.